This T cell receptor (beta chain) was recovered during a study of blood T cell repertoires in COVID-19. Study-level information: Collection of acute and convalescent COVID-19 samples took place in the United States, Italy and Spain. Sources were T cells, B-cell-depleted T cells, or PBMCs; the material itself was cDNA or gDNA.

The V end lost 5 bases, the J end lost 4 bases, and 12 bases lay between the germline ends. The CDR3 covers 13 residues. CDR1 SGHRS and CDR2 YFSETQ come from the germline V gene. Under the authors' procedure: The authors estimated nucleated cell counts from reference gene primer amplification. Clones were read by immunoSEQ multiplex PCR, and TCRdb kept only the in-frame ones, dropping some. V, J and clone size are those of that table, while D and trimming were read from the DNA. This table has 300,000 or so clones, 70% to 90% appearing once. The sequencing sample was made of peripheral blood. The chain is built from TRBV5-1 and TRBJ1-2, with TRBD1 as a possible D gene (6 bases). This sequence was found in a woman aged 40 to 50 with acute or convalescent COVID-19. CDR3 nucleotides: TGCGCCAGCAGAATCGGACAGATCTATGGCTACACCTTC. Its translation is CASRIGQIYGYTF.